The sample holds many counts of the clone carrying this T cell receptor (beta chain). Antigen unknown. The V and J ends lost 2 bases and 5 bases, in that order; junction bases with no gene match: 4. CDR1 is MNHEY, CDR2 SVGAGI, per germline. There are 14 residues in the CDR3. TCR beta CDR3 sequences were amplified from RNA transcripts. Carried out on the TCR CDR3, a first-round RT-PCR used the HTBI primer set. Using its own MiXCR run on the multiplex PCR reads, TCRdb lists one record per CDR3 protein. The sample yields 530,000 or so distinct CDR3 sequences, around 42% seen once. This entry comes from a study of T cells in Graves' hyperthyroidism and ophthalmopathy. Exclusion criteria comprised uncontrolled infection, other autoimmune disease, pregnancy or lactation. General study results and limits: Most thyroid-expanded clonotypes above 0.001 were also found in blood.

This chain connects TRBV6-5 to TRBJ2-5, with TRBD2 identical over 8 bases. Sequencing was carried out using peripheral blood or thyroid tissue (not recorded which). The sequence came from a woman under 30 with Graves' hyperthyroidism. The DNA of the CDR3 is TGTGCCAGCAGTTACGTGGCGGGAGGTGAGACCCAGTACTTC. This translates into CASSYVAGGETQYF.